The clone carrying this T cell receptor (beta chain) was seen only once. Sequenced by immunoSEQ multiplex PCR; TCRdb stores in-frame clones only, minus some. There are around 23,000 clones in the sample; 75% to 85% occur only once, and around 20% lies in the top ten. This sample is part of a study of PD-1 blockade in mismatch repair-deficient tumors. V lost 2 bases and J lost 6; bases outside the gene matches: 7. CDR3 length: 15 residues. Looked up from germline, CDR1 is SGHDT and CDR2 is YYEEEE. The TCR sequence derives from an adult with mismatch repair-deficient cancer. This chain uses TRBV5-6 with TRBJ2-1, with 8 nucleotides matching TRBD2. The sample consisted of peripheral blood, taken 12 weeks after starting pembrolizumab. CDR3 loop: CASSLELAEPNEQFF. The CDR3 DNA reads TGTGCCAGCAGCTTAGAACTAGCGGAACCCAATGAGCAGTTCTTC.